These 23 T cell receptor beta chains were all obtained from the same sample, sequenced in a study of blood T cells in healthy people across ages. Primers used in a second PCR of about 6 to 11 cycles were a sample-barcoded 5' primer and a J-beta primer mix. TCRdb reprocessed the 5' RACE reads via MiXCR and lists one record per CDR3 protein. Seen here are some 1.5 million distinct CDR3 sequences, approximately 28% observed once, and the top ten hold 7% to 9%. The specimen sequenced was blood. The receptor source for this set is a woman aged 25 to 45 in good health.

This chain uses TRBV20-1 with TRBJ2-1; possible D gene TRBD1, 6 bases. The CDR3 has 15 amino acids. In germline, CDR1 is DFQATT, CDR2 SNEGSKA (reference sequence). Trimming stripped 2 bases from V and 8 bases from J, with 19 bases between. The CDR3 bases are TGCAGTGCTAGACCTGCGGCAGGGGATTTAGATGAGCAGTTCTTC. Protein product: CSARPAAGDLDEQFF.

This clonotype occurred a few times. V gene TRBV18 combines with J gene TRBJ2-7, with D tentatively TRBD1 (6 bases). The V end lost 0 bases, the J end lost 4 bases, and 13 bases lay between the germline ends. CDR3 length: 15 residues. CDR1 is KGHSH and CDR2 is LQKENI in the germline V gene. CDR3 amino acids: CASSPPGRGKYEQYF. The CDR3 region has the DNA TGTGCCAGCTCACCACCCGGCAGGGGTAAATACGAGCAGTACTTC.

This clonotype was detected ten times or more. This chain joins TRBV20-1 and TRBJ2-5; 7 positions agree with TRBD1. Germline V gene sequence: CDR1 DFQATT, CDR2 SNEGSKA (reference sequence). CDR3 length: 13 amino acids. Unmatched junction bases numbered 6, after V lost 4 bases and J lost 4 bases. CDR3 sequence reads: CSATTGVPETQYF. CDR3 coding DNA: TGCAGTGCTACTACAGGGGTGCCAGAGACCCAGTACTTC.

The chain links TRBV18 to TRBJ1-6; 8 bases line up with TRBD1. Germline CDR1 reads KGHSH; CDR2 reads LQKENI. The CDR3 is made up of 13 amino acids. The trim removed 8 bases at V and 7 bases at J, leaving 4 bases unmatched. The CDR3 loop reads CASQGARNSPLHF. CDR3 nucleotide sequence: TGTGCCAGCCAGGGGGCTCGGAATTCACCCCTCCACTTT.

In this sample, this clonotype turned up a few times. The gene calls are TRBV6-5 and TRBJ1-2, with D possibly matching TRBD1 (5 bases). V shed 6 bases and J shed 8 bases, with 19 bases lying between them. This CDR3 is built from 14 residues. Germline V gene lookup returns CDR1 MNHEY and CDR2 SVGAGI. CDR3 nucleotides: TGTGCCAGCAGGCCTTCCCAGGGCGGACGGGGCTACACCTTC. This translates into CASRPSQGGRGYTF.

Here the CDR3 reads CASNLRVVETQYF. CDR3 DNA sequence: TGTGCCAGCAATTTGAGGGTCGTGGAGACCCAGTACTTC. The chain carries TRBV2 and TRBJ2-5, with D perhaps matching TRBD2 (5 bases). Germline-derived CDR1 and CDR2 are SNHLY and FYNNEI. There are 13 residues in the CDR3. The germline V and J ends were trimmed by 7 bases and 5 bases, with 14 bases remaining between them.

V and J are TRBV29-1 and TRBJ1-1; D remains ambiguous. Germline-derived CDR1 and CDR2 are SQVTM and ANQGSEA. The CDR3 is 12 amino acids. V shed 7 bases and J shed 1 base, with 10 bases lying between them. The CDR3 coding sequence is TGCAGCGCTTTTGACACGAACACTGAAGCTTTCTTT. Translation: CSAFDTNTEAFF.

The chain recombines TRBV7-2 with TRBJ1-6, with D hard to call. The germline CDR1 and CDR2 sequences are SGHTA and FQGNSA. This CDR3 spans 13 amino acids. Between the trimmed V and J ends, which lost 5 bases and 10 bases, there was a span of 12 bases. The CDR3 DNA is TGTGCCAGCAGCACTCGACAAGGATCACCCCTCCACTTT. It codes for CASSTRQGSPLHF.

There are many counts of this clonotype. The chain uses TRBV6-5 and TRBJ2-1; 13 nucleotides agree with TRBD2. The CDR3 spans 15 residues. The ends lost 8 bases at V and 4 bases at J; junction bases unmatched: 5. Germline-derived CDR1 and CDR2 are MNHEY and SVGAGI. The CDR3 is CASGWTSGGYNEQFF. The CDR3 DNA sequence: TGTGCCAGCGGTTGGACTAGCGGGGGTTACAATGAGCAGTTCTTC.

In nucleotides, the CDR3 is TGTGCCAGCTCACCACAGGATGGCTCAGCTAACTATGGCTACACCTTC. This translates into CASSPQDGSANYGYTF. The V gene is TRBV18, the J gene TRBJ1-2; no firm D call. CDR3 length equals 16 residues. Germline CDR1 reads KGHSH; CDR2 reads LQKENI. V lost 1 base and J lost 0, with 12 bases in between.

In this sample, this clonotype turned up a few times. The genes are TRBV3-1 and TRBJ2-7; 8 bases map to TRBD2. Unmatched junction bases numbered 20, after V lost 3 bases and J lost 7 bases. CDR1 and CDR2 from the germline V gene are LGHDT and YNNKEL (reference sequence). The CDR3 extends over 18 amino acids. The CDR3 coding sequence is TGTGCCAGCAGCCAGGGGCTAGCGGGCCCTTCTTCCTACAATGAGCAGTACTTC. Translated, it gives CASSQGLAGPSSYNEQYF.

The CDR3 spells CASSSSHQPQHF. CDR3 DNA: TGTGCCAGCAGTTCGAGTCATCAGCCCCAGCATTTT. This rearrangement joins TRBV12-3 or TRBV12-4 to TRBJ1-5; D gene ambiguous. The CDR3 sequence is 12 residues long. Trimming took 4 bases from V and 5 from J, leaving 6 bases between them.

This sequence joins TRBV27 and TRBJ2-3, with 10 bases matching TRBD2. V dropped 6 bases and J dropped 3; count of bases not matched to a gene: 6. The CDR3 has 15 amino acids. The V gene's germline CDR1 is MNHEY and CDR2 SMNVEV (reference sequence). The CDR3 DNA reads as TGTGCCAGCAGCCCAGGGGGACTAGCGACAGATACGCAGTATTTT. It encodes CASSPGGLATDTQYF.

Comments on this clonotype: A clone one base away is much larger, so this may be a read error. The chain has TRBV2 and TRBJ2-1, with D possibly matching TRBD1 (6 bases). There are 14 residues in the CDR3. V lost 6 bases to trimming and J lost 2 bases, with 11 bases between them. Germline CDR1 reads SNHLY; CDR2 reads FYNNEI. The CDR3 sequence is CASRAQGPYNEQFF. Written as DNA, the CDR3 is TGTGCCAGCAGGGCCCAGGGGCCCTACAATGAGCAGTTCTTC.

This clonotype was observed at least ten times. The rearrangement uses TRBV29-1 and TRBJ2-7; tentatively, D is TRBD1 (6 bases). CDR3 length: 12 amino acids. Trimming removed 8 bases from V and 2 bases from J, with 13 bases in between. Germline V CDR1 and CDR2: SQVTM, ANQGSEA. The CDR3 DNA reads as TGCAGCCATCTCACAGGGACCTACGAGCAGTACTTC. Protein: CSHLTGTYEQYF.

This clonotype has just a few counts. The chain uses TRBV2 and TRBJ2-1; possibly TRBD1 for D (7 bases). CDR1 and CDR2 from the germline V gene are SNHLY and FYNNEI. The CDR3 contains 14 residues. V lost 10 bases and J lost 2, with 15 bases in between. CDR3 in DNA: TGTGCCACCTGCGGGGACAGCACCTACAATGAGCAGTTCTTC. It codes for CATCGDSTYNEQFF.

The chain links TRBV27 to TRBJ2-7, with D possibly called TRBD1 or TRBD2 (5 bases each). V was clipped by 6 bases and J by 8 bases, with 11 bases between them. Per the germline V gene, CDR1 is MNHEY and CDR2 is SMNVEV (reference sequence). CDR3 length: 11 amino acids. CDR3 coding DNA: TGTGCCAGCAGCTCGTCGGGACAGCAGTACTTC. Translating gives CASSSSGQQYF.

The chain employs TRBV19 and TRBJ1-1; no clear D gene. The CDR3 totals 13 residues. V lost 3 bases and J 3 bases, leaving 8 bases between the germline ends. The germline gives CDR1 LNHDA, CDR2 SQIVND (reference sequence). The DNA for the CDR3 is TGTGCCAGTAGTATCGACGAGGACACTGAAGCTTTCTTT. It encodes CASSIDEDTEAFF.

The sample holds a few counts of this clonotype. V usage is TRBV7-9 and J usage is TRBJ1-1, with no clear D. V was clipped by 5 bases and J by 4 bases, with 14 bases between them. Germline values: CDR1 SEHNR, CDR2 FQNEAQ (reference sequence). The CDR3 runs to 14 residues. The CDR3 nucleotides are TGTGCCAGCAGCCACCAACAAACGGGCACTGAAGCTTTCTTT. Protein sequence: CASSHQQTGTEAFF.

In this sample, this clonotype turned up many times. The rearrangement joins TRBV11-2 to TRBJ2-4; no definite D call. V was shortened by 3 bases and J by 0 bases, with 9 bases between the two germline ends. Germline V gene data show CDR1 as SGHAT and CDR2 as FQNNGV. The CDR3 consists of 15 residues. In nucleotides, the CDR3 is TGTGCCAGCAGCTTGTTCGGATTAGCCAAAAACATTCAGTACTTC. This sequence encodes CASSLFGLAKNIQYF.

This clonotype has just one count. The V gene is TRBV11-2, the J gene TRBJ2-7; tentatively, D is TRBD2 (6 bases). Germline V lookup: CDR1 SGHAT, CDR2 FQNNGV. The CDR3 runs to 15 residues. The V end was cut by 5 bases, the J end by 6 bases, with 20 bases between. The CDR3 DNA is TGTGCCAGCAGCCCCCGGAGGGGCGGGGACGGCGAGCAGTACTTC. It yields the protein CASSPRRGGDGEQYF.

This clonotype came up a few times. V and J are TRBV12-3 or TRBV12-4 and TRBJ1-1, with D uncertain. The CDR3 is 13 amino acids. Deletions cut 6 bases from V and 4 bases from J, with 12 bases between. The chain's CDR3 is CASSPNGGTEAFF. The CDR3 bases are TGTGCCAGCAGCCCCAACGGCGGCACTGAAGCTTTCTTT.

This clonotype was picked up many times. V gene TRBV5-1 combines with J gene TRBJ2-3, with 8 bases that match TRBD2. V gave up 0 bases and J gave up 4 bases; unmatched junction bases: 4. CDR3 length: 15 residues. In germline, CDR1 is SGHRS, CDR2 YFSETQ. The CDR3 here is CASSLDGGVADTQYF. CDR3 nucleotide sequence: TGCGCCAGCAGCTTGGACGGGGGGGTCGCAGATACGCAGTATTTT.